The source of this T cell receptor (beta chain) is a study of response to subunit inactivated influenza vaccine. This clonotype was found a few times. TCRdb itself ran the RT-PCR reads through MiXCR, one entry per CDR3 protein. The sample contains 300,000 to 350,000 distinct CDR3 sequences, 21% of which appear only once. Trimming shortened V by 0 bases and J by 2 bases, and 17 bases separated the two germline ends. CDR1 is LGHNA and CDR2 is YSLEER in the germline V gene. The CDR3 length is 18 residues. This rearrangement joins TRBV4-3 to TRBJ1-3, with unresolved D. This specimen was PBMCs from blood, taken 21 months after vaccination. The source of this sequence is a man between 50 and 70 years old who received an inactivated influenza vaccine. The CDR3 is CASSQDYRGGSAGNTIYF. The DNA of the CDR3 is TGCGCCAGCAGCCAAGATTATCGGGGTGGTTCTGCTGGAAACACCATATATTTT.